Each of the 5 T cell receptor beta chains below was sequenced from the same sample in a study of identifying expanded T cells in peripheral blood. Here immunoSEQ multiplex PCR was the method, and the copy in TCRdb shows in-frame clones only, minus some. The sample has 75,000 to 90,000 clones, approximately 90% seen once. Sequencing used blood. These receptor sequences come from a person aged 18-70 years in good health.

The chain uses TRBV29-1 and TRBJ2-1; 11 nucleotides line up with TRBD1. CDR1 and CDR2 (germline): SQVTM, ANQGSEA. V dropped 3 bases and J dropped 6; count of bases not matched to a gene: 4. The CDR3 runs 14 residues. CDR3 DNA sequence: TGCAGCGTTGACCCGGGACAGGGGGGCAATGAGCAGTTCTTC. Its translation: CSVDPGQGGNEQFF.

This sequence joins TRBV10-3 and TRBJ1-2, with D perhaps matching TRBD1 (5 bases). CDR1 is ENHRY and CDR2 is SYGVKD in the germline V gene. CDR3 length: 13 amino acids. Trimming removed 4 bases from V and 2 bases from J, with 8 bases in between. The CDR3 loop reads CAISGAGNYGYTF. DNA for the CDR3: TGTGCCATCAGTGGAGCAGGGAACTATGGCTACACCTTC.

The chain links TRBV5-6 to TRBJ1-2; unclear D gene. CDR1 SGHDT and CDR2 YYEEEE come from the germline V gene. This CDR3 spans 15 amino acids. Trimming left V 0 bases short and J 2 bases short, with 11 bases between. CDR3 nucleotides: TGTGCCAGCAGCTTGGCCATGGGATTCAACTATGGCTACACCTTC. Translation: CASSLAMGFNYGYTF.

In this sample, this clone turned up once. The chain joins TRBV6-5 to TRBJ2-7; TRBD2 is a possible D gene (6 bases). V lost 6 bases, J lost 1 base, and 16 bases lay in between. The CDR3 spans 15 residues. Germline loops: CDR1 MNHEY, CDR2 SVGAGI. The CDR3 region has the DNA TGTGCCAGCAGGGGACTCTTAAACCCTTCCTACGAGCAGTACTTC. Translated, it gives CASRGLLNPSYEQYF.

This clone was recorded once. The V call is TRBV10-1, the J call TRBJ2-6, with TRBD1 matching 12 bases. Trimming removed 2 bases from V and 0 bases from J; junction bases left unmatched: 20. The CDR3 is 24 residues long. The germline CDR1 and CDR2 sequences are WNHNN and SYGVQD (reference sequence). CDR3 sequence: CASSEPPGGRDRGPTSSGANVLTF. Here the CDR3 DNA reads TGCGCCAGCAGTGAGCCGCCGGGAGGGCGGGACAGGGGGCCGACGAGCTCTGGGGCCAACGTCCTGACTTTC.